A single sample is the source of the 17 T cell receptor beta chains below, sequenced in a study of T-cell reconstitution after alpha-beta-depleted transplantation in children. A library of TCRbeta sequences, prepared with unique molecular identifiers, was generated. TCRdb re-called the PCR reads with MiXCR, one entry per CDR3 protein. Of around 250,000 distinct CDR3 sequences in the sample, around 8% were seen once. The source was PBMCs, mostly from graft donor cells, collected 180 days after TCRalphabeta/CD19-depleted stem cell transplant. Receptors were obtained from a male patient younger than 18 who had a stem cell transplant for acute lymphoblastic leukemia, so the T cells may come from the graft donor.

This clonotype was counted ten times or more. This rearrangement joins TRBV6-1 to TRBJ2-7; D is unresolved. The V gene lost 3 bases and the J gene lost 3 bases, with 9 bases spanning the gap. CDR3 length: 13 amino acids. The germline gives CDR1 MNHNS, CDR2 SASEGT. In DNA form, the CDR3 reads TGTGCCAGCAGTGAGTCAGGATTCTACGAGCAGTACTTC. Encoded protein: CASSESGFYEQYF.

This clonotype was seen repeatedly, ten times or more. The V call is TRBV10-3, the J call TRBJ2-1, with D tentatively TRBD1 (7 bases). This CDR3 is 13 amino acids long. Trimming stripped 8 bases from V and 7 bases from J, with 15 bases between. Germline values: CDR1 ENHRY, CDR2 SYGVKD. The CDR3: CAIGGTVSNEQFF. CDR3 bases: TGTGCCATCGGGGGGACAGTTTCGAATGAGCAGTTCTTC.

This clonotype occurred many times. V gene TRBV10-3 combines with J gene TRBJ2-3, with 7 bases that match TRBD2. The CDR3 consists of 14 residues. Germline trimming cut 6 bases from V and 6 bases from J; bases unmatched to any gene: 9. Germline V gene lookup returns CDR1 ENHRY and CDR2 SYGVKD. The CDR3 spells CAIRSRREFDTQYF. CDR3 coding DNA: TGTGCCATCAGGTCGCGGCGGGAGTTCGATACGCAGTATTTT.

This clonotype turned up a few times. This sequence joins TRBV11-2 and TRBJ2-2; 8 bases are a match to TRBD2. The CDR3 spans 16 residues. Germline CDR1 SGHAT, CDR2 FQNNGV. J lost 0 bases, V lost 6 bases, and 6 bases had no gene match. CDR3 sequence: CASRSSGPTNTGELFF. The CDR3 DNA is TGTGCCAGCAGGTCTAGCGGGCCCACGAACACCGGGGAGCTGTTTTTT.

V is TRBV7-2 and J is TRBJ1-5; perhaps TRBD1 as D (5 bases). The germline V gene encodes CDR1 SGHTA and CDR2 FQGNSA. The CDR3 contains 13 residues. Trimming left V 9 bases short and J 6 bases short, with 15 bases between. The CDR3 DNA reads as TGTGCCAGGGGACCCGGGGGAGTTCAGCCCCAGCATTTT. Protein: CARGPGGVQPQHF.

Comments on this clonotype: Possible read error: a much larger clone is one base away. This rearrangement joins TRBV6-1 to TRBJ2-1, with D tentatively TRBD1 (5 bases). The CDR3 sequence is 13 residues long. Trimming left V 6 bases short and J 8 bases short, with 14 bases between. Germline V gene data show CDR1 as MNHNS and CDR2 as SASEGT. In DNA, the CDR3 is TGTGCCAGCAGCCCTAACAGGTACGATGAGCAGTTCTTC. It yields the protein CASSPNRYDEQFF.

This clonotype was counted ten times or more. The V call is TRBV7-8, the J call TRBJ1-2; 8 positions agree with TRBD1. The length of the CDR3 is 16 residues. Trimming took 8 bases from V and 8 from J; bases not matched to a gene: 19. In germline, CDR1 is SGHVS, CDR2 FQNEAQ. Here the CDR3 DNA reads TGTGCCAGCCAAAGCCTCGACCCCCAGGGGGCGGAAGGCTACACCTTC. Its translation: CASQSLDPQGAEGYTF.

This clonotype was recorded many times. The chain is built from TRBV29-1 and TRBJ2-7, with D unclear. Per germline, CDR1 SQVTM and CDR2 ANQGSEA. V lost 3 bases and J 2 bases, leaving 8 bases between the germline ends. The CDR3 is made up of 12 amino acids. The CDR3 nucleotides are TGCAGCGTTGAGGACGAAACCTACGAGCAGTACTTC. Amino acid sequence: CSVEDETYEQYF.

This clonotype was seen repeatedly, ten times or more. The V call is TRBV28, the J call TRBJ2-1; TRBD2 matches 8 bases. Germline CDR1 is MDHEN and CDR2 is SYDVKM. V lost 5 bases to trimming and J lost 10 bases; unmatched junction nucleotides: 7. The CDR3 spans 13 residues. The CDR3 DNA is TGTGCCAGCAGTCGCCGCAGCGGGAGCGAGCAGTTCTTC. It translates to CASSRRSGSEQFF.

This clonotype occurred many times. The gene calls are TRBV29-1 and TRBJ2-1; 12 bases are a match to TRBD2. Unmatched junction bases numbered 12, after V lost 3 bases and J lost 9 bases. The CDR3 has 16 amino acids. Germline CDR1 and CDR2: SQVTM and ANQGSEA. CDR3 residues: CSVDCPTSGRIAEQFF. CDR3 sequence (DNA): TGCAGCGTTGACTGCCCAACTAGCGGGAGGATAGCTGAGCAGTTCTTC.

This sequence joins TRBV6-1 and TRBJ1-5; no firm D call. The CDR3 runs 13 residues. Germline V gene sequence: CDR1 MNHNS, CDR2 SASEGT. With 10 bases removed from V and 7 bases from J, the gap between germline ends came to 17 bases. CDR3 nucleotide sequence: TGTGCCATAGAGTGGACCGCGAACCAGCCCCAGCATTTT. Amino acids: CAIEWTANQPQHF.

Ten or more counts support this clonotype. The chain carries TRBV5-1 and TRBJ2-1; D call uncertain. V lost 5 bases and J 0 bases, leaving 12 bases between the germline ends. Per germline, CDR1 SGHRS and CDR2 YFSETQ. The CDR3 runs 15 residues. In nucleotides, the CDR3 is TGCGCCAGCAGATCACCCGCAAGCTCCTACAATGAGCAGTTCTTC. This gives the protein CASRSPASSYNEQFF.

This sequence joins TRBV10-2 and TRBJ2-2; either TRBD1 or TRBD2 may supply D (6 bases each). The CDR3 has 12 amino acids. The V gene's germline CDR1 is WSHSY and CDR2 SAAADI. With 6 bases removed from V and 5 bases from J, the gap between germline ends came to 7 bases. CDR3 in amino acids: CASRGGTGELFF. In DNA form, the CDR3 reads TGCGCCAGCAGAGGGGGGACCGGGGAGCTGTTTTTT.

This clonotype occurred many times. The rearrangement uses TRBV5-1 and TRBJ2-7, with a weak D call TRBD1 (5 bases). The V gene lost 0 bases and the J gene lost 3 bases, with 10 bases spanning the gap. From germline, CDR1 is SGHRS and CDR2 YFSETQ. The CDR3 loop spans 14 amino acids. CDR3 sequence: CASSLVSDNYEQYF. The CDR3 DNA reads TGCGCCAGCAGCTTGGTCTCGGACAACTACGAGCAGTACTTC.

There are many counts of this clonotype. The chain carries TRBV5-1 and TRBJ2-2; 8 nucleotides match TRBD2. Germline values: CDR1 SGHRS, CDR2 YFSETQ. The V segment lost 0 bases and the J segment 5 bases; nucleotides outside the gene matches: 12. The CDR3 is made up of 18 amino acids. This CDR3 reads CASSLGFLTSDRTGELFF. As DNA, the CDR3 is TGCGCCAGCAGCTTGGGATTTCTGACTAGCGATCGAACCGGGGAGCTGTTTTTT.

V and J are TRBV5-1 and TRBJ2-4; 7 bases agree with TRBD1. Germline loops: CDR1 SGHRS, CDR2 YFSETQ. This CDR3 spans 17 amino acids. After removal of 4 bases from V and 2 bases from J, the junction contained 12 bases not matched to a gene. The CDR3 loop is CASSRPPGQPSKNIQYF. The CDR3 DNA reads as TGCGCCAGCAGCCGACCCCCGGGACAGCCGTCCAAAAACATTCAGTACTTC.

Comments on this clonotype: This could be a read error, since a much larger clone is one nucleotide away. The chain carries TRBV28 and TRBJ2-2, with 8 nucleotides matching TRBD2. Germline V gene lookup returns CDR1 MDHEN and CDR2 SYDVKM. The CDR3 runs to 16 residues. J gave up 8 bases and V 4 bases, and 12 bases lay outside the gene matches. CDR3 DNA: TGTGCCAGCAGTTCCCCGGGACTAGTGGGGGAGGGGGAGCTGTTTTTT. Translation: CASSSPGLVGEGELFF. Drawing the rest from reference TRBV28 and TRBJ2-2, the complete variable domain is DVKVTQSSRYLVKRTGEKVFLECVQDMDHENMFWYRQDPGLGLRLIYFSYDVKMKEKGDIPEGYSVSREKKERFSLILESASTNQTSMYLCASSSPGLVGEGELFFGEGSRLTVL.